This T cell receptor beta chain was observed in a study of identifying expanded T cells in peripheral blood. Study results and caveats: Clone count variance between approximately 2-week samples rose with total template count.

Method: immunoSEQ multiplex PCR; TCRdb's copy keeps in-frame clones and lacks some. The sample has about 84,000 clones; approximately 84% are singletons. Concerning this clone itself: Its antigen is still unknown.

This sequence was found in a person between 18 and 70 years old in good health. Material: blood.

The CDR3 reads CASSPTGEINYGYTF. The CDR3 DNA reads TGTGCCAGCAGCCCGACAGGGGAGATAAACTATGGCTACACCTTC. This chain links TRBV7-2 with TRBJ1-2, with 8 nucleotides matching TRBD1. CDR1 SGHTA and CDR2 FQGNSA come from the germline V gene. Germline trimming cut 5 bases from V and 2 bases from J; bases unmatched to any gene: 7. The CDR3 spans 15 residues.